The 23 T cell receptor beta chains listed next were all sequenced from one sample in a study of cytotoxic CD8 clonotypes in ibrutinib-treated CLL. Generated by immunoSEQ multiplex PCR, the TCRdb table keeps only in-frame clones and is missing some. The top ten clones hold 3% to 3.5% of a sample with about 160,000 clones, approximately 91% of them seen once. The sample here was PBMCs, taken at disease progression, from a patient treated with ibrutinib. These receptors were obtained from a human donor with chronic lymphocytic leukemia.

The chain links TRBV2 to TRBJ2-3, with D perhaps assigned TRBD1 or TRBD2 (5 bases each). Trimming took 1 base from V and 6 from J, leaving 17 bases between them. The length of the CDR3 is 16 residues. CDR1 SNHLY and CDR2 FYNNEI come from the germline V gene. In nucleotides, the CDR3 is TGTGCCAGCAGTGAAGGGCAGCTCAGCTGGGGGGATACGCAGTATTTT. Residues: CASSEGQLSWGDTQYF.

This chain uses TRBV7-2 with TRBJ2-7; 10 bases fit TRBD2. The CDR3 length is 15 residues. Germline CDR1 SGHTA, CDR2 FQGNSA. The V gene end was trimmed by 7 bases and the J gene end by 4 bases; junction bases not matched to a gene: 10. The CDR3 loop reads CASTPGGAGGYEQYF. The CDR3 DNA is TGTGCCAGCACCCCAGGGGGAGCGGGAGGGTACGAGCAGTACTTC.

The chain recombines TRBV27 with TRBJ2-3, with D tentatively TRBD2 (5 bases). The ends were cut back, 2 bases at V and 3 bases at J, with 6 bases in the middle. The germline CDR1 and CDR2 sequences are MNHEY and SMNVEV (reference sequence). The CDR3 runs 13 residues. DNA of the CDR3: TGTGCCAGCAGTTTAACGGGAACAGATACGCAGTATTTT. Its protein is CASSLTGTDTQYF.

The chain uses TRBV6-5 and TRBJ2-7; tentatively, D is TRBD2 (5 bases). Germline-derived CDR1 and CDR2 are MNHEY and SVGAGI. The ends were cut back, 4 bases at V and 2 bases at J, with 12 bases in the middle. There are 14 residues in the CDR3. The CDR3 here is CASSFAREAYEQYF. CDR3 DNA sequence: TGTGCCAGCAGTTTTGCCCGGGAAGCCTACGAGCAGTACTTC.

This clone was detected only a few times. V and J are TRBV6-6 and TRBJ2-2; D unresolved. The CDR3 extends over 12 amino acids. The ends were cut back, 6 bases at V and 2 bases at J, with 4 bases in the middle. CDR1 and CDR2 (germline): MNHNY, SVGAGI (reference sequence). As DNA, the CDR3 is TGTGCCAGCAGCCTAAACACCGGGGAGCTGTTTTTT. It codes for CASSLNTGELFF.

The chain uses TRBV5-1 and TRBJ2-5; possible D gene TRBD1, 6 bases. There are 14 residues in the CDR3. CDR1 is SGHRS, CDR2 YFSETQ, per germline. Trimming took off 4 bases at V and 1 base at J, with 11 bases between the two ends. Here the CDR3 DNA reads TGCGCCAGCAGCGGCGGACAGCCCCAAGAGACCCAGTACTTC. This codes for CASSGGQPQETQYF.

The J gene is TRBJ2-5, the V gene TRBV5-1; weak D call: TRBD2 (5 bases). Looked up from germline, CDR1 is SGHRS and CDR2 is YFSETQ. V gave up 6 bases and J gave up 5 bases, with 23 bases separating them. The CDR3 has 16 amino acids. The CDR3 sequence: CASTPGWAGQEETQYF. CDR3 bases: TGCGCCAGCACACCGGGATGGGCTGGCCAGGAGGAGACCCAGTACTTC.

The gene calls are TRBV2 and TRBJ1-4; maybe TRBD1 (5 bases). CDR1 and CDR2 (germline): SNHLY, FYNNEI. The V and J ends lost 2 bases and 1 base respectively, with 8 bases between them. This CDR3 has 15 residues. The CDR3 DNA is TGTGCCAGCAGTGAACAAGGGGTAACTAATGAAAAACTGTTTTTT. This gives the protein CASSEQGVTNEKLFF. Full variable domain (missing parts from reference TRBV2 and TRBJ1-4): EPEVTQTPSHQVTQMGQEVILRCVPISNHLYFYWYRQILGQKVEFLVSFYNNEISEKSEIFDDQFSVERPDGSNFTLKIRSTKLEDSAMYFCASSEQGVTNEKLFFGSGTQLSVL.

This clone showed up just once. The V call is TRBV7-9, the J call TRBJ2-7, with D perhaps assigned TRBD1 or TRBD2 (5 bases each). The germline gives CDR1 SEHNR, CDR2 FQNEAQ (reference sequence). The V end was cut by 8 bases, the J end by 0 bases, with 23 bases between. CDR3 size: 17 residues. CDR3 sequence: CASDSRGAVSSSYEQYF. The CDR3 DNA sequence: TGTGCCAGCGACTCGAGAGGGGCGGTCTCGTCCTCCTACGAGCAGTACTTC.

The chain joins TRBV5-1 to TRBJ2-1; D may correspond to TRBD1 or TRBD2 (6 bases each). Looked up from germline, CDR1 is SGHRS and CDR2 is YFSETQ. The V gene lost 0 bases and the J gene lost 0 bases, with 13 bases spanning the gap. This CDR3 is built from 17 residues. This CDR3 reads CASSLGGGTSSYNEQFF. The CDR3 DNA reads TGCGCCAGCAGCTTGGGTGGGGGGACAAGCTCCTACAATGAGCAGTTCTTC.

This rearrangement joins TRBV11-3 to TRBJ1-3, with D possibly matching TRBD1 (6 bases). V shed 5 bases and J shed 3 bases, with 17 bases lying between them. Looked up from germline, CDR1 is SGHNT and CDR2 is YENEEA. The CDR3 covers 16 residues. The CDR3 sequence: CASSHRVGGSGNTIYF. In nucleotides, the CDR3 is TGTGCCAGCAGCCACCGAGTCGGGGGCAGTGGAAACACCATATATTTT. Variable domain in full (rest from reference TRBV11-3 and TRBJ1-3): EAGVVQSPRYKIIEKKQPVAFWCNPISGHNTLYWYLQNLGQGPELLIRYENEEAVDDSQLPKDRFSAERLKGVDSTLKIQPAELGDSAVYLCASSHRVGGSGNTIYFGEGSWLTVV.

The chain recombines TRBV4-2 with TRBJ1-1; D is ambiguous. The CDR3 sequence is 14 residues long. Germline-derived CDR1 and CDR2 are LGHNA and YNFKEQ. Trimming removed 0 bases at V and 5 bases at J, with 10 bases between. CDR3 bases: TGTGCCAGCAGCCAAGAAAATTTGAGAACTGAAGCTTTCTTT. Amino acids: CASSQENLRTEAFF.

The J gene is TRBJ1-5, the V gene TRBV27; D perhaps matches TRBD1 (5 bases). This CDR3 contains 15 residues. Germline loops: CDR1 MNHEY, CDR2 SMNVEV (reference sequence). Trimming took 3 bases from V and 5 from J, leaving 14 bases between them. The DNA for the CDR3 is TGTGCCAGCAGTTTTCAGAGGGGACCGGATCAGCCCCAGCATTTT. Its protein is CASSFQRGPDQPQHF.

CDR3 amino acids: CASSSGLIYGYTF. The DNA of the CDR3 is TGTGCCAGCAGCTCAGGGTTGATCTATGGCTACACCTTC. The rearrangement links TRBV28 to TRBJ1-2; TRBD1 is a possible D gene (5 bases). V was cut by 6 bases and J by 4 bases, with 12 bases left in between. The CDR3 covers 13 residues. Looked up from germline, CDR1 is MDHEN and CDR2 is SYDVKM.

The chain is built from TRBV18 and TRBJ2-7; TRBD1 matches 12 bases. Germline CDR1 reads KGHSH; CDR2 reads LQKENI. With V trimmed by 2 bases and J by 4 bases, 3 bases remained unmatched. The CDR3 has 15 residues. The CDR3 here is CASSPGTGGRYEQYF. The CDR3 nucleotides read TGTGCCAGCTCACCAGGGACAGGGGGCAGGTACGAGCAGTACTTC.

The J gene is TRBJ2-4, the V gene TRBV7-6; D not certain. In germline, CDR1 is SGHVS, CDR2 FNYEAQ. Deletions cut 1 base from V and 4 bases from J, with 8 bases between. The CDR3 covers 14 residues. CDR3: CASSLGTVKNIQYF. The DNA of the CDR3 is TGTGCCAGCAGCTTAGGCACAGTAAAAAACATTCAGTACTTC.

About this clone itself: Other DNA sequences of this sample code for an identical CDR3. The chain is built from TRBV4-2 and TRBJ2-3; no definite D call. CDR1 and CDR2 (germline): LGHNA, YNFKEQ. Trimming left V 3 bases short and J 5 bases short, with 9 bases between. This CDR3 region has 13 residues. The CDR3 DNA follows: TGTGCCAGCAGCCAGGACCTATTAGATACGCAGTATTTT. Amino acid sequence: CASSQDLLDTQYF.

This sequence joins TRBV11-3 and TRBJ1-1, with 7 bases aligning to TRBD1. The CDR3 extends over 12 amino acids. Germline CDR1 reads SGHNT; CDR2 reads YENEEA. The V segment lost 5 bases and the J segment 6 bases; nucleotides outside the gene matches: 3. The CDR3 region is CASSRDRAEAFF. In nucleotides, the CDR3 is TGTGCCAGCAGCAGAGACAGGGCTGAAGCTTTCTTT.

The J gene is TRBJ2-1, the V gene TRBV19; the D gene is possibly TRBD2 (5 bases). Trimming left V 6 bases short and J 11 bases short, with 14 bases between. This CDR3 region has 12 residues. CDR1 and CDR2 from the germline V gene are LNHDA and SQIVND (reference sequence). The CDR3 nucleotides are TGTGCCAGTAGCTCTCGGACTGGGAAGCAGTTCTTC. Translation gives CASSSRTGKQFF.

This clone was recorded once. J is TRBJ2-3 and V is TRBV7-2; D is unclear. There are 15 residues in the CDR3. Trimming took off 0 bases at V and 0 bases at J, with 7 bases between the two ends. CDR1 is SGHTA and CDR2 is FQGNSA in the germline V gene. The CDR3 loop reads CASSLAAKSTDTQYF. The CDR3 nucleotides read TGTGCCAGCAGCTTAGCGGCAAAAAGCACAGATACGCAGTATTTT.

This clone has only one observation. The chain uses TRBV18 and TRBJ2-3; D unclear. V lost 2 bases and J 4 bases, leaving 7 bases between the germline ends. Germline V gene sequence: CDR1 KGHSH, CDR2 LQKENI. CDR3 size: 13 residues. The CDR3 is CASSPLTADTQYF. The CDR3 DNA reads TGTGCCAGCTCACCATTAACGGCAGATACGCAGTATTTT.

This chain joins TRBV6-5 and TRBJ1-1; possible D gene TRBD1, 6 bases. Germline V gives CDR1 MNHEY, CDR2 SVGAGI. The CDR3 sequence is 14 residues long. Trimming pared 5 bases from V and 3 bases from J, leaving 13 bases between. CDR3 protein: CASSRTVGDTEAFF. The DNA of the CDR3 is TGTGCCAGCAGTAGGACAGTCGGGGACACTGAAGCTTTCTTT.

The chain combines TRBV7-9 with TRBJ2-5, with unresolved D. Germline CDR1 is SEHNR and CDR2 is FQNEAQ (reference sequence). The germline V and J ends were trimmed by 3 bases and 5 bases, with 13 bases remaining between them. The CDR3 length is 14 residues. The CDR3 DNA is TGTGCCAGCAGCTTGGGTCTGGCTGGGGAGACCCAGTACTTC. Translating it yields CASSLGLAGETQYF.